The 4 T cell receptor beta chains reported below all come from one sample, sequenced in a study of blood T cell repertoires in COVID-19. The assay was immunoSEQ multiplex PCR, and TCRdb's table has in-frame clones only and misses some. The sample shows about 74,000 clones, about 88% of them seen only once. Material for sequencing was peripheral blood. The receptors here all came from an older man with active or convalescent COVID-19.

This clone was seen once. The CDR3 DNA follows: TGTGCCAGCAGTCCCACAGGGGGGAATGGCTACACCTTC. This encodes CASSPTGGNGYTF. The chain uses TRBV6-5 and TRBJ1-2; 8 bases agree with TRBD1. The germline gives CDR1 MNHEY, CDR2 SVGAGI. Unmatched junction bases numbered 5, after V lost 5 bases and J lost 6 bases. The CDR3 length is 13 residues.

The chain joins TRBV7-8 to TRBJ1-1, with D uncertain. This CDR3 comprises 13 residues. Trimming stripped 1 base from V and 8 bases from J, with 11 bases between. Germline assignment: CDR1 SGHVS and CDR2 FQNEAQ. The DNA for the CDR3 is TGTGCCAGCAGCTTAGGTGGGCAGCCCGAAGCTTTCTTT. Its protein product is CASSLGGQPEAFF.

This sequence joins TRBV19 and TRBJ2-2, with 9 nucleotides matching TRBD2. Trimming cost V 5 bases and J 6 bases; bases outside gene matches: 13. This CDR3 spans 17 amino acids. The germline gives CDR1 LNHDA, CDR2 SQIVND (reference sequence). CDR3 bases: TGTGCCAGTAGTTTAGTAGCGGGGGTGGGATTCTCCGGGGAGCTGTTTTTT. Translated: CASSLVAGVGFSGELFF.

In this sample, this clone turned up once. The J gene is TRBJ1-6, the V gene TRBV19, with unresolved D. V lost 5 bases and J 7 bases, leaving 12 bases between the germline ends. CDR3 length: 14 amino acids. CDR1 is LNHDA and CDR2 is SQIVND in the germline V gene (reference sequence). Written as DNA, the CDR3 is TGTGCCAGTAGTCCCATCGGGAACAATTCACCCCTCCACTTT. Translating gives CASSPIGNNSPLHF.